A selection of T cell receptor beta chains follows, all from one sample in a study of response to subunit inactivated influenza vaccine. TCRdb analysed the RT-PCR reads with MiXCR anew, one entry per CDR3 protein. This sample carries around 750,000 distinct CDR3 sequences, about 20% of them seen once, and the ten largest clones take 9.5% to 13%. The source was PBMCs from blood, collected roughly 5 days after vaccination. These receptors all come from a man aged 50 to 60 who received an inactivated influenza vaccine. Each CDR3 is given with its conserved first and last residue. The D gene is left open where the match is weak. Not all rows give a size; the values are once, few, many and, for expanded clones, a class.

>TRBJ2-1|TRBV29-1|once|TRBD2
TGCAGCGTTGAAGATGAACTAGCGCCCATCAATGAGCAGTTCTTC
CSVEDELAPINEQFF
>TRBJ1-4|TRBV28|few|.
TGTGCCAGCAGAAAAGGGGCCGCTCATGAAAAACTGTTTTTT
CASRKGAAHEKLFF
>TRBJ1-6|TRBV20-1|.|TRBD1
TGCAGTGCTAGTCCCGGGACAGTGGGTTCACCCCTCCACTTT
CSASPGTVGSPLHF
>TRBJ2-1|TRBV20-1|.|.
TGCAGTGCTAATTTGGGGCCCAATGAGCAGTTCTTC
CSANLGPNEQFF
>TRBJ1-1|TRBV12-3/TRBV12-4|.|TRBD1
TGTGCCAGCAGCCGAGGACAGGGATATATGAACACTGAAGCTTTCTTT
CASSRGQGYMNTEAFF
>TRBJ2-1|TRBV7-8|.|TRBD2
TGTGCCAGCAGCTTAAGAGTTAGCGGGAGGTTATACAATGAGCAGTTCTTC
CASSLRVSGRLYNEQFF
>TRBJ2-3|TRBV20-1|.|TRBD2
TGCAGTGCTAGGGGTCTAGCGGGGTTTGAGGATACGCAGTATTTT
CSARGLAGFEDTQYF
>TRBJ2-1|TRBV12-3/TRBV12-4|.|TRBD2
TGTGCCAGCATGGCTAGCGGGAGCTCCTACAATGAGCAGTTCTTC
CASMASGSSYNEQFF
>TRBJ2-2|TRBV12-3/TRBV12-4|.|TRBD1
TGTGCCAGCAGTGTAGGACAGGGGTGGGCCGGGGAGCTGTTTTTT
CASSVGQGWAGELFF
>TRBJ2-1|TRBV4-2|.|TRBD2
TGTGCCAGCAGATCGGGAGTAGCGGGGGCGGGGAATGAGCAGTTCTTC
CASRSGVAGAGNEQFF
>TRBJ2-7|TRBV7-2|few|.
TGTGCCAGCAGCTTAGTATTGACGGGAGTGGGCGCCTACGAGCAGTACTTC
CASSLVLTGVGAYEQYF
>TRBJ2-1|TRBV12-3/TRBV12-4|few|TRBD1
TGTGCCAGCAGATCGGGACAGGGATCCAATGAGCAGTTCTTC
CASRSGQGSNEQFF
>TRBJ2-7|TRBV14|.|TRBD2
TGTGCCAGCAGCCCTAGCGGGGGCCTCGACTACGAGCAGTACTTC
CASSPSGGLDYEQYF
>TRBJ1-1|TRBV20-1|.|.
TGCAGTGCTAGAGATCTAATCGGGACGAACACTGAAGCTTTCTTT
CSARDLIGTNTEAFF
>TRBJ2-3|TRBV2|.|TRBD2
TGTGCCACCGCACTAGCGGGAGTATCAGATACGCAGTATTTT
CATALAGVSDTQYF
>TRBJ2-6|TRBV27|few|TRBD1
TGTGCCAGCAGGGCCGGGACAGGGTTTTCTGGGGCCAACGTCCTGACTTTC
CASRAGTGFSGANVLTF
>TRBJ2-1|TRBV7-2|few|.
TGTGCCAGCAGCCCCGAAAGGGGGAAGCAGTTCTTC
CASSPERGKQFF
>TRBJ1-1|TRBV7-9|.|.
TGTGCCAGCAACCGGGGGCATCCGAACACTGAAGCTTTCTTT
CASNRGHPNTEAFF
>TRBJ2-3|TRBV4-3|few|.
TGCGCCAGCAGCCGCCGCCGGGCAGTACAGGATACGCAGTATTTT
CASSRRRAVQDTQYF
>TRBJ1-2|TRBV6-5|few|.
TGTGCCAGCAGTTACAGGCCGGCAGACTATGGCTACACCTTC
CASSYRPADYGYTF
>TRBJ2-5|TRBV5-1|.|TRBD1
TGCGCCAGCAGCTTGATGGGACAGGACCGCGGGACCCAGTACTTC
CASSLMGQDRGTQYF
>TRBJ1-6|TRBV27|few|.
TGTGCCAGCAGTTGGACTTTTGGGGGGGCAAGGAATTCACCCCTCCACTTT
CASSWTFGGARNSPLHF
>TRBJ2-3|TRBV10-3|few|TRBD2
TGTGCCACTGGGACTAGCGGGAAAATAGTTGATACGCAGTATTTT
CATGTSGKIVDTQYF
>TRBJ2-5|TRBV5-8|.|TRBD1
TGTGCCAGCAGCTTGTGGGGACAGGAGGAAGAGACCCAGTACTTC
CASSLWGQEEETQYF
>TRBJ2-7|TRBV12-3/TRBV12-4|.|TRBD1
TGTGCCAGCAGCACCGGAGGACAGGGCGTAGGGGAGCAGTACTTC
CASSTGGQGVGEQYF
>TRBJ2-3|TRBV15|.|TRBD2
TGTGCCACCAGCGGGGGACTACGACTTAGCACAGATACGCAGTATTTT
CATSGGLRLSTDTQYF
>TRBJ2-1|TRBV12-3/TRBV12-4|few|.
TGTGCCAGCAGTTCGACTGCGGGACGGATCTACAATGAGCAGTTCTTC
CASSSTAGRIYNEQFF
>TRBJ2-3|TRBV29-1|.|.
TGCAGCGTTGTAGGGGGAGACACAGATACGCAGTATTTT
CSVVGGDTDTQYF
>TRBJ1-1|TRBV2|few|.
TGTGCCAGCCGAAGGTCCTCAATGAACACTGAAGCTTTCTTT
CASRRSSMNTEAFF
>TRBJ2-1|TRBV29-1|few|TRBD2
TGCAGCGTTCGTGGGACTAGCGGGAGTACAAATGAGCAGTTCTTC
CSVRGTSGSTNEQFF
>TRBJ2-7|TRBV3-1|.|.
TGTGCCAGCAGCTCAGGGGGAGGGGCCTACGAGCAGTACTTC
CASSSGGGAYEQYF
>TRBJ2-1|TRBV20-1|few|TRBD2
TGCAGTGCAACTGGACTAGCGGGAGAGACCAGCTCCTACAATGAGCAGTTCTTC
CSATGLAGETSSYNEQFF
>TRBJ2-3|TRBV29-1|.|TRBD2
TGCAGCGCCGGGAGGACTAGCGGGAGCACAGATACGCAGTATTTT
CSAGRTSGSTDTQYF
>TRBJ2-7|TRBV11-2|.|TRBD2
TGTGCCAGCAGCTTTACAGGGATTGCTAGCGGGAGGGCCTACGAGCAGTACTTC
CASSFTGIASGRAYEQYF
>TRBJ2-1|TRBV12-3/TRBV12-4|.|TRBD2
TGTGCCAGCAGTTTATCTAGCGGGGGGACCTACAATGAGCAGTTCTTC
CASSLSSGGTYNEQFF
>TRBJ2-6|TRBV11-2|.|.
TGTGCCAGCAGCTTACTGTGGTTTGACAGGACCTCTGGGGCCAACGTCCTGACTTTC
CASSLLWFDRTSGANVLTF
>TRBJ2-6|TRBV7-7|.|TRBD1
TGTGCTTGCAGCTTAGTTCCCGGGACAGCTGGGGCCAACGTCCTGACTTTC
CACSLVPGTAGANVLTF
>TRBJ2-1|TRBV6-5|.|.
TGTGCCAGCAGTTACTCGATTCAGGGGAACAATGAGCAGTTCTTC
CASSYSIQGNNEQFF
>TRBJ2-3|TRBV20-1|.|TRBD2
TGCAGTGCTAGGTCGGGGCTAGCGGTTGTAGATACGCAGTATTTT
CSARSGLAVVDTQYF
>TRBJ2-2|TRBV12-3/TRBV12-4|few|.
TGTGCCAGCAGTTCGACTCAGGGCCCGAACACCGGGGAGCTGTTTTTT
CASSSTQGPNTGELFF
>TRBJ2-7|TRBV10-3|.|TRBD2
TGTGCCATCAGTGGGTTAGCGGGGGGCCCCGAGCAGTACTTC
CAISGLAGGPEQYF
>TRBJ2-3|TRBV5-1|.|.
TGCGCCAGCAGCTTGGGTTTGGGTCAGAGTTCAGATACGCAGTATTTT
CASSLGLGQSSDTQYF
>TRBJ2-5|TRBV15|.|TRBD1
TGTGCCACCAGCAGCTACGGACAGGGTTTGAAAGAGACCCAGTACTTC
CATSSYGQGLKETQYF
>TRBJ1-1|TRBV5-1|few|TRBD1
TGCGCCAGCAGTCCATACAGGGGGAACACTGAAGCTTTCTTT
CASSPYRGNTEAFF
>TRBJ2-1|TRBV27|once|TRBD2
TGTGCCAGCAGTTTACTAGCGGTTCACAATGAGCAGTTCTTC
CASSLLAVHNEQFF
>TRBJ2-7|TRBV4-3|.|TRBD2
TGCGCCAGCAGCCAAAGGACTAGCGGGAGTGTCGACGAGCAGTACTTC
CASSQRTSGSVDEQYF
>TRBJ2-1|TRBV11-1|.|.
TGTGCCAGCAGCCCAGAGAAGAATGAGCAGTTCTTC
CASSPEKNEQFF
>TRBJ2-7|TRBV12-3/TRBV12-4|.|.
TGTGCCAGCAACCCCGGACGGGGGGAGCAGTACTTC
CASNPGRGEQYF
>TRBJ2-5|TRBV29-1|few|TRBD1
TGCAGCGTTGACAGGGGGCGGCGAGAGACCCAGTACTTC
CSVDRGRRETQYF
>TRBJ2-1|TRBV2|.|.
TGTGCCAGCAGTGTACCGCGGAATGAGCAGTTCTTC
CASSVPRNEQFF
>TRBJ2-3|TRBV20-1|.|.
TGCAGTGCTAGACCGCGAGTTGAGCGGGTCCGGGCAGATACGCAGTATTTT
CSARPRVERVRADTQYF
>TRBJ2-5|TRBV4-1|few|.
TGCGCCAGCAGCCAAGAAGGCGTTAGTTTAAAGACCCAGTACTTC
CASSQEGVSLKTQYF
>TRBJ2-3|TRBV7-2|few|.
TGTGCCAGCAGCTTAACGGCAGAGGATACGCAGTATTTT
CASSLTAEDTQYF